The sequence of this T cell receptor (beta chain) was determined in a study of T cell repertoires in aging, cancer and after chemotherapy. This clonotype is classed as medium-sized. TRB rearrangements spanning V, D and J were amplified using mixed TRB-A/B primers. TCRdb reprocessed the multiplex PCR reads with MiXCR, giving one entry per CDR3 protein. The table lists about 6,200 distinct CDR3 sequences, 30% of them singletons. CDR3 length equals 13 residues. The germline V gene has CDR1 LNHDA and CDR2 SQIVND (reference sequence). Trimming removed 3 bases from V and 2 bases from J, with 5 bases in between. Amplification of TCR beta used genomic DNA extracted from peripheral blood.

The sequence was obtained from a human donor with a blood cancer. The V call is TRBV19, the J call TRBJ2-1; D ambiguous. Sequencing input: blood. The CDR3 sequence: CASSIWPYNEQFF. CDR3 bases: TGTGCCAGTAGTATTTGGCCCTACAATGAGCAGTTCTTC.